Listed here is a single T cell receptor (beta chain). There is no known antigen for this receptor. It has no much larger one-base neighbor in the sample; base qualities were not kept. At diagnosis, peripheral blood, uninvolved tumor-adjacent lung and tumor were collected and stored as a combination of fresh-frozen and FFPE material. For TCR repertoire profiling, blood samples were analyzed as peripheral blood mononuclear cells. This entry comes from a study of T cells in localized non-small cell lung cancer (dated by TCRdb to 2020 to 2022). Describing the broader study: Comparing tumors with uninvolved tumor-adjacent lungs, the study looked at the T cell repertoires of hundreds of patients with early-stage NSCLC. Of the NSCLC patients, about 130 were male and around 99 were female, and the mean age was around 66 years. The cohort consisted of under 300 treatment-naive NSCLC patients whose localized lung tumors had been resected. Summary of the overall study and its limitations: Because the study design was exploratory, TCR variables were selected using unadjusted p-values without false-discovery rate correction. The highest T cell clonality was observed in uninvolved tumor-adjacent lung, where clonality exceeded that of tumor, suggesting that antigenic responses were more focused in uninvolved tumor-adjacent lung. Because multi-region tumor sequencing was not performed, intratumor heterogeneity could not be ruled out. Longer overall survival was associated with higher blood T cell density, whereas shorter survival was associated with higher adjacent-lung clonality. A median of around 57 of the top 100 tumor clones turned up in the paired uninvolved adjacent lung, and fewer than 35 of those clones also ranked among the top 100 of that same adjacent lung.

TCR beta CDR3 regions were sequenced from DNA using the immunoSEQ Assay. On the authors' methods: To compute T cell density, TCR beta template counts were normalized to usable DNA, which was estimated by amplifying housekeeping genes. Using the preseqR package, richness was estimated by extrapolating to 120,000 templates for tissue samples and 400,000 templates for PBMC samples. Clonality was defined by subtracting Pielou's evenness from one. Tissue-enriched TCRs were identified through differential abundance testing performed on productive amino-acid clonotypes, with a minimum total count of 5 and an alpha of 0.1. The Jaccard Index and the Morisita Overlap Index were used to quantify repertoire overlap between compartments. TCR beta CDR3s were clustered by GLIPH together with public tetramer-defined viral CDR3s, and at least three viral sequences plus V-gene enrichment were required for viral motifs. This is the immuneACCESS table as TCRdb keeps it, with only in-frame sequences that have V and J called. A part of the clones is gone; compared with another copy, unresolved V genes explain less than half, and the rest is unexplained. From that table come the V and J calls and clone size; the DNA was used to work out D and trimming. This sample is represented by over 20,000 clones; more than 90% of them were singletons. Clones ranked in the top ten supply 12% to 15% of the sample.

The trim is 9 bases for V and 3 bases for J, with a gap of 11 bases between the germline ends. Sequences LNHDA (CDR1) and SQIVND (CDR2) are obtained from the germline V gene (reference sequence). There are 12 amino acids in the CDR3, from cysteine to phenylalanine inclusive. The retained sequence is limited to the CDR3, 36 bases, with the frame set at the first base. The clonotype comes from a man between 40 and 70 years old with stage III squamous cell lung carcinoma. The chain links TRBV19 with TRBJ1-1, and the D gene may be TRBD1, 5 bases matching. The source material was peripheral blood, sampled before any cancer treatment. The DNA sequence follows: TGTGCCAGCCGGGACCGCTACACTGAAGCTTTCTTT. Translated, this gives CASRDRYTEAFF.